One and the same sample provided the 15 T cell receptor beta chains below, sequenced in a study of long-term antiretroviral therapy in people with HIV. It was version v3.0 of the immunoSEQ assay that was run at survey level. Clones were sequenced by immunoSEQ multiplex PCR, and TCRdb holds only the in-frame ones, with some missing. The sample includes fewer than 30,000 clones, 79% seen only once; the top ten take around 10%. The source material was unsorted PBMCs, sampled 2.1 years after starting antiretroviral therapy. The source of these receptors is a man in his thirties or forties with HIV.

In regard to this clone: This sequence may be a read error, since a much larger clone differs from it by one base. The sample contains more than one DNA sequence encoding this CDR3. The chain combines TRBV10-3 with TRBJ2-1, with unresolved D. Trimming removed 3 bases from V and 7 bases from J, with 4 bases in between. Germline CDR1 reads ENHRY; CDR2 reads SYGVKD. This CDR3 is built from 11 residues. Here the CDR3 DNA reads TGTGCCATCAGTGAAGGGAATGAGCAGTTCTTC. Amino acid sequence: CAISEGNEQFF.

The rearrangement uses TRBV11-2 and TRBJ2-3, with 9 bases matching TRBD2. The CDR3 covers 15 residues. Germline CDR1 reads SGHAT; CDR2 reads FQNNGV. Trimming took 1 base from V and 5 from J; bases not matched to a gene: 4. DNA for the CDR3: TGTGCCAGCAGCTTAGGCGGGAGGGCCGGAGATACGCAGTATTTT. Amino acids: CASSLGGRAGDTQYF.

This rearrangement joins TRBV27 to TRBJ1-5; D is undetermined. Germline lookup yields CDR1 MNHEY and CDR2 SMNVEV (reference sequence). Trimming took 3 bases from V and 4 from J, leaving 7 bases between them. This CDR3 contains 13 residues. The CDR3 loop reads CASSFRGNQPQHF. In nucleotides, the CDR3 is TGTGCCAGCAGTTTTCGAGGGAATCAGCCCCAGCATTTT.

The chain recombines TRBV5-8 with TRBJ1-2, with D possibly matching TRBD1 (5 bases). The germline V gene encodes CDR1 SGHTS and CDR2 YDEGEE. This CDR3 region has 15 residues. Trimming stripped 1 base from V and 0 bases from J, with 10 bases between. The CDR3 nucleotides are TGTGCCAGCAGCTTGACTGGGGGAACTAACTATGGCTACACCTTC. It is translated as CASSLTGGTNYGYTF.

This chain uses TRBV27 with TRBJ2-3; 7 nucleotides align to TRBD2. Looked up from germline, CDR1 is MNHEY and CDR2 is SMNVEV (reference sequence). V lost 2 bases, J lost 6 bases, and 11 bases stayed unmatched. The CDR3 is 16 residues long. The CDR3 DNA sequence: TGTGCCAGCAGTTTAGTGGCGGGAGCCACGCCTGATACGCAGTATTTT. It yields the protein CASSLVAGATPDTQYF.

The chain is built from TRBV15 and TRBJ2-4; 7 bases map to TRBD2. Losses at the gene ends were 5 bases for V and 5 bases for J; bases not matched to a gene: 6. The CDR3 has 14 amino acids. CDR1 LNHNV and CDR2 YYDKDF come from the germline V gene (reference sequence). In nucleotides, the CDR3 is TGTGCCACCAGCGGGGGGGGTTGGCAAAACATTCAGTACTTC. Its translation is CATSGGGWQNIQYF.

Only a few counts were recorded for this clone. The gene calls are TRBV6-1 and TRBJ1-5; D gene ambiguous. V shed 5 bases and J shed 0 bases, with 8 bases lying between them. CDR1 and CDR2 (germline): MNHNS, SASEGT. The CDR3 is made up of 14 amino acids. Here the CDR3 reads CASSQDGSNQPQHF. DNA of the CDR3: TGTGCCAGCAGTCAAGACGGTAGCAATCAGCCCCAGCATTTT.

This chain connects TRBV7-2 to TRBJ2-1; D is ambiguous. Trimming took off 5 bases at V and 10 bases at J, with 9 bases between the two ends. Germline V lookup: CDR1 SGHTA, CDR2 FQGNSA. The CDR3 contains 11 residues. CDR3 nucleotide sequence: TGTGCCAGCAGCGGCGGACCGGAGCAGTTCTTC. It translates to CASSGGPEQFF.

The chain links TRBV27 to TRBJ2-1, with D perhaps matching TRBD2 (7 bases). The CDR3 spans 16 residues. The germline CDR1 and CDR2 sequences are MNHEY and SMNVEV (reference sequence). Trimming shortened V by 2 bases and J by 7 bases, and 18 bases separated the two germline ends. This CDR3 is CASSLPPRRGGNEQFF. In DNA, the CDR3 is TGTGCCAGCAGTTTACCCCCGAGAAGGGGGGGGAATGAGCAGTTCTTC.

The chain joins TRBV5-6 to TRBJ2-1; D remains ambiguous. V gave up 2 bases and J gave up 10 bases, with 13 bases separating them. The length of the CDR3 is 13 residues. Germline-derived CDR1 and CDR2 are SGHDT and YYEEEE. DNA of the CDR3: TGTGCCAGCAGCTTTGTGGCTAGAGGCGAGCAGTTCTTC. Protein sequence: CASSFVARGEQFF.

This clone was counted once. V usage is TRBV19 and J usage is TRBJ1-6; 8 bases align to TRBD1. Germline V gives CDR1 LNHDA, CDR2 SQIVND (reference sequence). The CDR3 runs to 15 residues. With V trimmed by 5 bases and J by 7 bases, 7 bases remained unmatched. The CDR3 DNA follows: TGTGCCAGTAGTCGGACAGGGCGGGAGAATTCACCCCTCCACTTT. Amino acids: CASSRTGRENSPLHF.

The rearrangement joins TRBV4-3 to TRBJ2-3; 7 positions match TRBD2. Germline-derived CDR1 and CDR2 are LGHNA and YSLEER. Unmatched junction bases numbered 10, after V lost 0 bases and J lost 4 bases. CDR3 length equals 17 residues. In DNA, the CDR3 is TGCGCCAGCAGCCAAGACGGGCGTCCGGGGGGTGCAGATACGCAGTATTTT. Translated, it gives CASSQDGRPGGADTQYF.

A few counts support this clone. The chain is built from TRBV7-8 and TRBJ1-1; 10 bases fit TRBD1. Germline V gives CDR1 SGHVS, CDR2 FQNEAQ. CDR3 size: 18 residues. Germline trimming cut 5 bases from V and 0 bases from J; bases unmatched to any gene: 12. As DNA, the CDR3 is TGTGCCAGCAGCCCCAACCGGGACAGGGGTTCCCTGAACACTGAAGCTTTCTTT. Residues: CASSPNRDRGSLNTEAFF.

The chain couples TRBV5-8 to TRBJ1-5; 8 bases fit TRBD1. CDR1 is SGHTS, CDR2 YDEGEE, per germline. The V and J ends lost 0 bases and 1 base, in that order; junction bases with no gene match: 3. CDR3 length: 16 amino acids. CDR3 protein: CASSLGTGWSNQPQHF. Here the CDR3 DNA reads TGTGCCAGCAGCTTGGGGACAGGGTGGAGCAATCAGCCCCAGCATTTT.

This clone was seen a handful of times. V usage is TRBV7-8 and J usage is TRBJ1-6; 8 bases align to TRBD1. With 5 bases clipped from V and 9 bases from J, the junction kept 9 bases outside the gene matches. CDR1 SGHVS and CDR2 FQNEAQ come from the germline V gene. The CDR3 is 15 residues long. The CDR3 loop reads CASSLHGQGGSPLHF. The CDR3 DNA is TGTGCCAGCAGCCTTCATGGACAGGGAGGTTCACCCCTCCACTTT.